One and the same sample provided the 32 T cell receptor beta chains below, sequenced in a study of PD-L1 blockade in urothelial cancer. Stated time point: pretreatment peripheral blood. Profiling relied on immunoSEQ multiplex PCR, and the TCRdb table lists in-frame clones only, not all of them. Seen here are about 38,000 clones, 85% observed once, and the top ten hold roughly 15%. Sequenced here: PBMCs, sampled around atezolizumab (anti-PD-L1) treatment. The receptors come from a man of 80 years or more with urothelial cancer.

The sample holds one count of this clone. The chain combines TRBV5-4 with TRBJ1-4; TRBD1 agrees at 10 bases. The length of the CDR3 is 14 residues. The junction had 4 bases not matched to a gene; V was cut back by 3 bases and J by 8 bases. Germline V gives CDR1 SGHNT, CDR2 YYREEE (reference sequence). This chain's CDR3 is CASSSTGGGEKLFF. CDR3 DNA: TGTGCCAGCAGCTCGACAGGGGGCGGGGAAAAACTGTTTTTT.

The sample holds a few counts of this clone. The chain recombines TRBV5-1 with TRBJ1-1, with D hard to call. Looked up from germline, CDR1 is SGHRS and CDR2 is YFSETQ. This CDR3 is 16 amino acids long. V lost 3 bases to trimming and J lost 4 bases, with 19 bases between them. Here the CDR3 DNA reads TGCGCCAGCAGCTGGACCCCGGGAAGCCTTGGCACTGAAGCTTTCTTT. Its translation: CASSWTPGSLGTEAFF.

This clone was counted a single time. The CDR3 loop reads CACRTGRYEQYF. CDR3 in DNA: TGTGCCTGCCGGACAGGGAGGTACGAGCAGTACTTC. The V and J genes are TRBV7-2 and TRBJ2-7; 8 nucleotides match TRBD1. The CDR3 length is 12 residues. CDR1 is SGHTA and CDR2 is FQGNSA in the germline V gene. With V trimmed by 11 bases and J by 4 bases, 7 bases remained unmatched.

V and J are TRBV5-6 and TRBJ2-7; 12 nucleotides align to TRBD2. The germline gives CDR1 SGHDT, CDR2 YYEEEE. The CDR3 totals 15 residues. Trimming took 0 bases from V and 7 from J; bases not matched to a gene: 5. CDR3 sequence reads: CASSLDPSGRGEQYF. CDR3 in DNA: TGTGCCAGCAGCTTGGATCCTAGCGGGAGGGGTGAGCAGTACTTC.

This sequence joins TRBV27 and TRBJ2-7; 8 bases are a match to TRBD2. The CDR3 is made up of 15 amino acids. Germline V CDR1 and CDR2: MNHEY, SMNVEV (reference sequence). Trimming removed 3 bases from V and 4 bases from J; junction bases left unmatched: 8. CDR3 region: CASSLLSGGRYEQYF. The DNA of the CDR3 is TGTGCCAGCAGTTTGCTATCCGGCGGGAGGTACGAGCAGTACTTC.

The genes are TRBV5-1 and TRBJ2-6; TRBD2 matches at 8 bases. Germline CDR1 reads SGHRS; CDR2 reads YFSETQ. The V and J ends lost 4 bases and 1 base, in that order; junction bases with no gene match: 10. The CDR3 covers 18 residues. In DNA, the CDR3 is TGCGCCAGCAGCCCTCAGCCAGCGGGAGAGTCTGGGGCCAACGTCCTGACTTTC. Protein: CASSPQPAGESGANVLTF.

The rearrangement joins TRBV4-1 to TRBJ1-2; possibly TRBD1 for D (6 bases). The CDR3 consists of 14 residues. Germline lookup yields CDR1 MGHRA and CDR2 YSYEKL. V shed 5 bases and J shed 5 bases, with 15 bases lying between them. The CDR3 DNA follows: TGCGCCAGCAGCACGAAACAGGGAGTTTATGGCTACACCTTC. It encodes CASSTKQGVYGYTF.

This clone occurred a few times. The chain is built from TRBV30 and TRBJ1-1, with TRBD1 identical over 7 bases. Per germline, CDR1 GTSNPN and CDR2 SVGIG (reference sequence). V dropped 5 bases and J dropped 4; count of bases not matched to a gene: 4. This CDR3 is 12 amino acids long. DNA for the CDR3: TGTGCCTGGGACAGGGTGAGCACTGAAGCTTTCTTT. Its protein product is CAWDRVSTEAFF.

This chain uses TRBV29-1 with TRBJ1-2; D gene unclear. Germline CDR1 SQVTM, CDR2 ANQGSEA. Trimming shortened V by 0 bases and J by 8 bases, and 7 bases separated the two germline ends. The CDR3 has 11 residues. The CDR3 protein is CSVEEPGGYTF. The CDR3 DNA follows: TGCAGCGTTGAAGAGCCCGGGGGCTACACCTTC.

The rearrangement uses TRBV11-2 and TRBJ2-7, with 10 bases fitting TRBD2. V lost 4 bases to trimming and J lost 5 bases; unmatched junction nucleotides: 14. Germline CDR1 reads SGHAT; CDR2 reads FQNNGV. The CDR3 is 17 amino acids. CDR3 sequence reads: CASSSAISGRASHEQYF. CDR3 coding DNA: TGTGCCAGCAGCTCAGCCATAAGCGGGAGGGCCAGCCACGAGCAGTACTTC. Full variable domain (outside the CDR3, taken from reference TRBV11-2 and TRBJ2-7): EAGVAQSPRYKIIEKRQSVAFWCNPISGHATLYWYQQILGQGPKLLIQFQNNGVVDDSQLPKDRFSAERLKGVDSTLKIQPAKLEDSAVYLCASSSAISGRASHEQYFGPGTRLTVT.

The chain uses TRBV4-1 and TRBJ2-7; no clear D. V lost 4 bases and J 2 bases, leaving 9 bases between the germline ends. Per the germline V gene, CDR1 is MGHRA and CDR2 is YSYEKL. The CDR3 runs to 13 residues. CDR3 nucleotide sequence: TGCGCCAGCAGCCGGCAAGAAACCTACGAGCAGTACTTC. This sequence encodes CASSRQETYEQYF.

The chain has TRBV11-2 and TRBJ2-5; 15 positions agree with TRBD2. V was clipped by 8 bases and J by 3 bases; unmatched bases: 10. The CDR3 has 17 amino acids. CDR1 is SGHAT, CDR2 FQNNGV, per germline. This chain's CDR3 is CASGLAGGRVGKETQYF. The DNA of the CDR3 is TGTGCCAGCGGACTAGCGGGGGGGAGGGTCGGAAAAGAGACCCAGTACTTC.

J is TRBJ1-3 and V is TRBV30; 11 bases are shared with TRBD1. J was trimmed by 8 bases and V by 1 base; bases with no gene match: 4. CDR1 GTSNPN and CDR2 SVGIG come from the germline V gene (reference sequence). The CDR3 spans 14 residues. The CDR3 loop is CAWSGGQGADTIYF. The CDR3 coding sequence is TGTGCCTGGAGTGGTGGACAGGGGGCTGACACCATATATTTT.

The CDR3 region is CASSRPGLAGYNEQFF. Written as DNA, the CDR3 is TGTGCCAGCAGCCGTCCGGGACTAGCGGGTTACAATGAGCAGTTCTTC. This sequence joins TRBV13 and TRBJ2-1; 12 positions match TRBD2. Germline V CDR1 and CDR2: PRHDT, FYEKMQ (reference sequence). CDR3 size: 16 residues. Trimming removed 5 bases from V and 4 bases from J; junction bases left unmatched: 6.

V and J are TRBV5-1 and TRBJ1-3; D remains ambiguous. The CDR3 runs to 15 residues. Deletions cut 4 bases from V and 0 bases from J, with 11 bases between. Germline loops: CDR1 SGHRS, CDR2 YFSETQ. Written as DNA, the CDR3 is TGCGCCAGCAGCGCGGAAGATCACTCTGGAAACACCATATATTTT. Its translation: CASSAEDHSGNTIYF. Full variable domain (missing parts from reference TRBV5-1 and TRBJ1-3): KAGVTQTPRYLIKTRGQQVTLSCSPISGHRSVSWYQQTPGQGLQFLFEYFSETQRNKGNFPGRFSGRQFSNSRSEMNVSTLELGDSALYLCASSAEDHSGNTIYFGEGSWLTVV.

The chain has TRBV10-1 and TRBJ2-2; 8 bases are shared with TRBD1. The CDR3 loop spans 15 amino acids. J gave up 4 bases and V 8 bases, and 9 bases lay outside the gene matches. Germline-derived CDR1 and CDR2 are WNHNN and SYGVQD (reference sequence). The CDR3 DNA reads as TGCGCCAGCGGACAGGGTCTATTGGGCACCGGGGAGCTGTTTTTT. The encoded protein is CASGQGLLGTGELFF.

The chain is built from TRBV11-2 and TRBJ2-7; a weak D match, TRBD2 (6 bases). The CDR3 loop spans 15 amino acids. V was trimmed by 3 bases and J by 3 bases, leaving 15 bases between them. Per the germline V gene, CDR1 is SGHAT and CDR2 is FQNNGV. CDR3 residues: CASSLEWGGNYEQYF. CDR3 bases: TGTGCCAGCAGCTTGGAGTGGGGAGGTAACTACGAGCAGTACTTC.

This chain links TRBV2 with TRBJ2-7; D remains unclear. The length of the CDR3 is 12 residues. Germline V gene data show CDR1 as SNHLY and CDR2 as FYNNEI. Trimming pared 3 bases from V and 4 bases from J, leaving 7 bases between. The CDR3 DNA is TGTGCCAGCAGTGAGAGTAGTTACGAGCAGTACTTC. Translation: CASSESSYEQYF.

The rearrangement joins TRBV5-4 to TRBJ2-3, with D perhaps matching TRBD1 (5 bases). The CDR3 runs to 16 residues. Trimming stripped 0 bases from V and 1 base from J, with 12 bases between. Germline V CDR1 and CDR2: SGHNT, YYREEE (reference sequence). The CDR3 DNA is TGTGCCAGCAGCTTGGTGCAGGGCCTGGGCACAGATACGCAGTATTTT. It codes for CASSLVQGLGTDTQYF.

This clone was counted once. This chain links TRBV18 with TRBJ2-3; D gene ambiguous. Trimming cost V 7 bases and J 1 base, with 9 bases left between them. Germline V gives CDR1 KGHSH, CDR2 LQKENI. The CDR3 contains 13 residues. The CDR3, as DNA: TGTGCCAGCTTGTTCCGGGGCACAGATACGCAGTATTTT. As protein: CASLFRGTDTQYF.

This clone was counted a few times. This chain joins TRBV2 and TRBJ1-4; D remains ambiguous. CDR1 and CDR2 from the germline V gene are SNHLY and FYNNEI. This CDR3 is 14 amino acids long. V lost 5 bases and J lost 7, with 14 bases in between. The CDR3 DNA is TGTGCCAGCAGTCCCCTCCTTAGTGGTGAAAAACTGTTTTTT. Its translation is CASSPLLSGEKLFF.

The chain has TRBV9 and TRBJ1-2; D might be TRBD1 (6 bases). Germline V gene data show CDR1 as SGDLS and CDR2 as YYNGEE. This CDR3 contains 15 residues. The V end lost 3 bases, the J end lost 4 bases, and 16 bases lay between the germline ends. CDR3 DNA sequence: TGTGCCAGCAGCGCGTTAGACAGGAACCCCTATGGCTACACCTTC. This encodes CASSALDRNPYGYTF.

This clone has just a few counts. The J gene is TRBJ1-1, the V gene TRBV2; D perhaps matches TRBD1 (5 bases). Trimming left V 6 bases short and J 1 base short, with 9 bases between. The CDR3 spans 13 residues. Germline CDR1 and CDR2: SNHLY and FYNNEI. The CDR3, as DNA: TGTGCCAGCAGCAGACAGAGGAACACTGAAGCTTTCTTT. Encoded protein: CASSRQRNTEAFF.

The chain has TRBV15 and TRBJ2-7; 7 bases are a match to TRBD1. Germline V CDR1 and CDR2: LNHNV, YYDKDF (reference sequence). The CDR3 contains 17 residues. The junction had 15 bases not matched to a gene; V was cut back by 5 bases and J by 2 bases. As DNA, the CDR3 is TGTGCCACCAGCCACTATCGTACTGACAGGGTCCCCTACGAGCAGTACTTC. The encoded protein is CATSHYRTDRVPYEQYF.

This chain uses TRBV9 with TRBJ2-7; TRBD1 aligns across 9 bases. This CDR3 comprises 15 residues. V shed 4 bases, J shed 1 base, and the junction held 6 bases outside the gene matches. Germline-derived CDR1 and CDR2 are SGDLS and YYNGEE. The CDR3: CASSPGQGMSYEQYF. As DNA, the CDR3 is TGTGCCAGCAGCCCAGGACAGGGGATGTCCTACGAGCAGTACTTC.

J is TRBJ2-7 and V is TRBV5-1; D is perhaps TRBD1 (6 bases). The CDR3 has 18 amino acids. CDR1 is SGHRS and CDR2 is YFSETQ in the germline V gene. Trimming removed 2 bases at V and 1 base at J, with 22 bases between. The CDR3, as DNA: TGCGCCAGCAGCTTAGGGCTTCGGACAGACGCTTATTCCTACGAGCAGTACTTC. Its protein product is CASSLGLRTDAYSYEQYF.

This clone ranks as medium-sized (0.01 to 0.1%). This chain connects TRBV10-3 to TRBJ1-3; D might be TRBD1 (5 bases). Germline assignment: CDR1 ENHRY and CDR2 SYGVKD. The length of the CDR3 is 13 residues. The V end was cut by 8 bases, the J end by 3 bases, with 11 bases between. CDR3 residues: CAIGGVGGNTIYF. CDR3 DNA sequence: TGTGCCATCGGGGGGGTTGGTGGAAACACCATATATTTT.

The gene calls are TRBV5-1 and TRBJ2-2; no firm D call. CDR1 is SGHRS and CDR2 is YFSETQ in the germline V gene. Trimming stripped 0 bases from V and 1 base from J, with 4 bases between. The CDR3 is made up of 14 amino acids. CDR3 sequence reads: CASSLGQNTGELFF. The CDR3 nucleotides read TGCGCCAGCAGCTTGGGACAGAACACCGGGGAGCTGTTTTTT.

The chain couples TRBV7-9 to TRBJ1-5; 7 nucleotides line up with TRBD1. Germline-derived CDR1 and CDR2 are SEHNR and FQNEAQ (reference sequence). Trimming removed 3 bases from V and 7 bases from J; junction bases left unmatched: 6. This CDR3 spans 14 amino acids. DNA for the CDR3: TGTGCCAGCAGCTTCGGGCAGGGGGAACAGCCCCAGCATTTT. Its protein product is CASSFGQGEQPQHF.

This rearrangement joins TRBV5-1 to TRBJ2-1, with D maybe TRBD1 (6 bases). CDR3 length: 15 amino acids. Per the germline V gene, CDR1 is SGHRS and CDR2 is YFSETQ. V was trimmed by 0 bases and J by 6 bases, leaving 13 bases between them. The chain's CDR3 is CASSLGTLGGNEQFF. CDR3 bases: TGCGCCAGCAGCTTGGGTACTCTAGGGGGCAATGAGCAGTTCTTC.

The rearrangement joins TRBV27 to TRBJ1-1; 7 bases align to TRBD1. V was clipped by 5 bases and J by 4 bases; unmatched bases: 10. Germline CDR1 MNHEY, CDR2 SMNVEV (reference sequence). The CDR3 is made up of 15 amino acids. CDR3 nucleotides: TGTGCCAGCAGTCTCCTCTACAGGGGAAGCACTGAAGCTTTCTTT. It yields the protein CASSLLYRGSTEAFF.

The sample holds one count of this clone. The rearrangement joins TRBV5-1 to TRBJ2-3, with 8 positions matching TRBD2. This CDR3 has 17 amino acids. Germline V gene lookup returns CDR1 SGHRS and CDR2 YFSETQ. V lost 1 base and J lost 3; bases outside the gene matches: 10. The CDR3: CASSLSTPAGATDTQYF. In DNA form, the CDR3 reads TGCGCCAGCAGCTTGTCGACGCCAGCGGGAGCGACAGATACGCAGTATTTT.